One T cell receptor beta chain is described in this entry. Its antigen is not known. This entry is derived from a study of beta chain features in type 1 diabetes. General study points: Patients with Type 1 diabetes showed moderately but significantly shorter TCRB CDR3s in all four CD4+ subsets.

Expressed TCRB transcripts were sequenced after all isolated RNA was converted to cDNA. This table comes from immunoSEQ multiplex PCR, and its TCRdb copy is limited to in-frame clones, with some not included. The data hold 500,000 to 800,000 clones, with around 11% observed a single time. With 2 bases clipped from V and 1 base from J, the junction kept 16 bases outside the gene matches. This CDR3 comprises 18 residues. CDR1 and CDR2 from the germline V gene are GTSNPN and SVGIG (reference sequence). The receptor was derived from a man younger than 40 with type 1 diabetes. The specimen sequenced was naive CD4+ T cells from blood. The rearrangement links TRBV30 to TRBJ2-7, with 8 bases lining up with TRBD1. The CDR3: CAWSFQNRGVYASYEQYF. In DNA, the CDR3 is TGTGCCTGGAGTTTTCAGAACAGGGGGGTATATGCGTCCTACGAGCAGTACTTC.